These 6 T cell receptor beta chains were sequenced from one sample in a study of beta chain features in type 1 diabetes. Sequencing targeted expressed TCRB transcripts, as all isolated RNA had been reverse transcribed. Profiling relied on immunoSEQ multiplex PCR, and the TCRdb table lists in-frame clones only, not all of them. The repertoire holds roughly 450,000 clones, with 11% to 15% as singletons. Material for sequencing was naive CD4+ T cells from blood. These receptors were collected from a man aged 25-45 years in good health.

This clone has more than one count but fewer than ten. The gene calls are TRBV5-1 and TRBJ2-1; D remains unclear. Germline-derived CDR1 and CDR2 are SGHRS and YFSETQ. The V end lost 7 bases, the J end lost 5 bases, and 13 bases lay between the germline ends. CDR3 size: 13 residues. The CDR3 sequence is CASGRPLDNEQFF. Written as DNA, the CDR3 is TGCGCCAGCGGTCGGCCTCTCGACAATGAGCAGTTCTTC. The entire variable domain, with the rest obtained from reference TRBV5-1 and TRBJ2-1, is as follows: KAGVTQTPRYLIKTRGQQVTLSCSPISGHRSVSWYQQTPGQGLQFLFEYFSETQRNKGNFPGRFSGRQFSNSRSEMNVSTLELGDSALYLCASGRPLDNEQFFGPGTRLTVL.

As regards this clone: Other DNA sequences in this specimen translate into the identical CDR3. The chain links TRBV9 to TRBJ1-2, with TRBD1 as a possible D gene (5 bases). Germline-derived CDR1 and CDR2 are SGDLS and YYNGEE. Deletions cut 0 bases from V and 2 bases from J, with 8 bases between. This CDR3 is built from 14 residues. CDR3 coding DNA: TGTGCCAGCAGCGTAGGCAGGGTGAACTATGGCTACACCTTC. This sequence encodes CASSVGRVNYGYTF.

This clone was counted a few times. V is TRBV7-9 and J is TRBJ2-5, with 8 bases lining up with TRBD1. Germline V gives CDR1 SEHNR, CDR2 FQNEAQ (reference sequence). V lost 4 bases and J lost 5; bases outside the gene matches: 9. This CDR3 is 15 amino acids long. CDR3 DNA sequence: TGTGCCAGCAGCTCCCCGGACAGGGCAGCCGAGACCCAGTACTTC. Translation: CASSSPDRAAETQYF.

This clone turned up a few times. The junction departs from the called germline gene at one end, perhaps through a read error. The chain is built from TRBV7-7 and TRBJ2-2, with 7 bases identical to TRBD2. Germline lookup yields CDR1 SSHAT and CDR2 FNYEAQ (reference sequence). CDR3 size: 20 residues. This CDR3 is CASSLRALSRGGPGAGELFF. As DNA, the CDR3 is TGTGCTAGCAGCTTACGTGCCCTGTCGCGGGGAGGGCCAGGCGCCGGGGAGCTGTTTTTT.

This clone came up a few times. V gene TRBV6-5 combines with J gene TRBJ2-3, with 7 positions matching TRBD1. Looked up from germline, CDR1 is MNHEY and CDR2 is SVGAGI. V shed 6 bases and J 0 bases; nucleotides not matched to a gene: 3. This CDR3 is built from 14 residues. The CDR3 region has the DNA TGTGCCAGCAGGCCGGGACAGAGCACAGATACGCAGTATTTT. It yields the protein CASRPGQSTDTQYF.

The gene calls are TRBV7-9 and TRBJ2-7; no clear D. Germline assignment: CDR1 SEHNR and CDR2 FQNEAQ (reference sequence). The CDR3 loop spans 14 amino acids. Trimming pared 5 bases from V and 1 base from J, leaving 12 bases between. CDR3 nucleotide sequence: TGTGCCAGCAGCCCAGGTGCTTATTCCTACGAGCAGTACTTC. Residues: CASSPGAYSYEQYF. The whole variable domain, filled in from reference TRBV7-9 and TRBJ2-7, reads DTGVSQNPRHKITKRGQNVTFRCDPISEHNRLYWYRQTLGQGPEFLTYFQNEAQLEKSRLLSDRFSAERPKGSFSTLEIQRTEQGDSAMYLCASSPGAYSYEQYFGPGTRLTVT.